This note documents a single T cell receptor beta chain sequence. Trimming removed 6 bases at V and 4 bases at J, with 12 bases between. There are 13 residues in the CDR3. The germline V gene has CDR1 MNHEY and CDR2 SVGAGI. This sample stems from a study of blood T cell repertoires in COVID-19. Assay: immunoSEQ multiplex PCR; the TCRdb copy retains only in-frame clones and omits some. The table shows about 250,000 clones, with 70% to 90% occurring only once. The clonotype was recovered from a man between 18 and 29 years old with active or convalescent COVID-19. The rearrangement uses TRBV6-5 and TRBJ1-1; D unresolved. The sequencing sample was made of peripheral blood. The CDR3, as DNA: TGTGCCAGCAGAGACGGGTCGGCCACTGAAGCTTTCTTT. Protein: CASRDGSATEAFF.